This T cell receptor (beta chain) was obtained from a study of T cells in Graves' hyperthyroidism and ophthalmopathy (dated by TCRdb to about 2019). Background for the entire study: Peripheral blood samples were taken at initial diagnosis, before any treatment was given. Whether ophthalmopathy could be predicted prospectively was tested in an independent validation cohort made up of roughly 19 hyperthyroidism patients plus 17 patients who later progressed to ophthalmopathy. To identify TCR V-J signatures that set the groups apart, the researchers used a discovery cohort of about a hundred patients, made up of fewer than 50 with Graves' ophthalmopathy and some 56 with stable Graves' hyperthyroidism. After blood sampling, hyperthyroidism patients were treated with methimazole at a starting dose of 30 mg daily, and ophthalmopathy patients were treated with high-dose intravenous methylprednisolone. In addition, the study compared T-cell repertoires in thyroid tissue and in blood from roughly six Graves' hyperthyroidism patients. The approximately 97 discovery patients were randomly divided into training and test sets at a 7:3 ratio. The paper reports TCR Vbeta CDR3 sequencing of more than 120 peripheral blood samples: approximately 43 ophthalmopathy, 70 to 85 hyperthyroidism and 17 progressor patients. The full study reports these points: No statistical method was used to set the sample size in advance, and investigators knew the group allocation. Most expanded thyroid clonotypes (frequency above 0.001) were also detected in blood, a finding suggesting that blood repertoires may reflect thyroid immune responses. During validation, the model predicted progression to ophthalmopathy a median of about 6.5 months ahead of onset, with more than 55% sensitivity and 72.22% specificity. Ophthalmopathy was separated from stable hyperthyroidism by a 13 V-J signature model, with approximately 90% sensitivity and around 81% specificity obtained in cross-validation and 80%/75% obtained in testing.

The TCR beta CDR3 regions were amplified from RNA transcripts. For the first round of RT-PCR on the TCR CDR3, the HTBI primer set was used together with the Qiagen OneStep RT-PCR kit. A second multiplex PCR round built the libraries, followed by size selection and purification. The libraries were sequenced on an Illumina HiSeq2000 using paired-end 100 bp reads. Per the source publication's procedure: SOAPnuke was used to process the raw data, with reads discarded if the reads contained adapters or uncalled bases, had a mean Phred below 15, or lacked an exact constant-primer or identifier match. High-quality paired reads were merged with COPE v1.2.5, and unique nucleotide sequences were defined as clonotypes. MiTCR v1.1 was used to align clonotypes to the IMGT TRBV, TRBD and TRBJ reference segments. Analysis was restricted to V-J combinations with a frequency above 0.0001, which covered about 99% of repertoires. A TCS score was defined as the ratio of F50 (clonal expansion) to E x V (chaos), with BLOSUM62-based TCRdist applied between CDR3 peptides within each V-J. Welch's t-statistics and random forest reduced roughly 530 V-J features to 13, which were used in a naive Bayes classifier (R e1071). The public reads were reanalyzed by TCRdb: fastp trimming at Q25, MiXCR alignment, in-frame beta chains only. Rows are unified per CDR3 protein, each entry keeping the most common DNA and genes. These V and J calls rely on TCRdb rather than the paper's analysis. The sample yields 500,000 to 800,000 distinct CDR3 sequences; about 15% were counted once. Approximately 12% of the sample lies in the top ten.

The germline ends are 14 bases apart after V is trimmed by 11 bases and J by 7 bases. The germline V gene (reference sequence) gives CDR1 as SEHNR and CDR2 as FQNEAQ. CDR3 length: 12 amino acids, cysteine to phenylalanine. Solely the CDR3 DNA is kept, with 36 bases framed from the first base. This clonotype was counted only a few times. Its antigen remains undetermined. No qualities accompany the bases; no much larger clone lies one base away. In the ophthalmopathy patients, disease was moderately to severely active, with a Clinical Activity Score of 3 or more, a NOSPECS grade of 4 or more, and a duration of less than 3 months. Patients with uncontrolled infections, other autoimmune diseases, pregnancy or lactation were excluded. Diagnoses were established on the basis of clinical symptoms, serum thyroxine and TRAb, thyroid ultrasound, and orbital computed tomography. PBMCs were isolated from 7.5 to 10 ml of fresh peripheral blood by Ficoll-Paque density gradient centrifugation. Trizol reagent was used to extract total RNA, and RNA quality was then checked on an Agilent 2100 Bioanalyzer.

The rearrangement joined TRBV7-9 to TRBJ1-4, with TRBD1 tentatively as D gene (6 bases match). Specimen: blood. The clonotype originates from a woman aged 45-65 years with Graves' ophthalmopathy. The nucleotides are TGTGCCGCCGGGGGGGCGGGTGAAAAACTGTTTTTT. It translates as CAAGGAGEKLFF.